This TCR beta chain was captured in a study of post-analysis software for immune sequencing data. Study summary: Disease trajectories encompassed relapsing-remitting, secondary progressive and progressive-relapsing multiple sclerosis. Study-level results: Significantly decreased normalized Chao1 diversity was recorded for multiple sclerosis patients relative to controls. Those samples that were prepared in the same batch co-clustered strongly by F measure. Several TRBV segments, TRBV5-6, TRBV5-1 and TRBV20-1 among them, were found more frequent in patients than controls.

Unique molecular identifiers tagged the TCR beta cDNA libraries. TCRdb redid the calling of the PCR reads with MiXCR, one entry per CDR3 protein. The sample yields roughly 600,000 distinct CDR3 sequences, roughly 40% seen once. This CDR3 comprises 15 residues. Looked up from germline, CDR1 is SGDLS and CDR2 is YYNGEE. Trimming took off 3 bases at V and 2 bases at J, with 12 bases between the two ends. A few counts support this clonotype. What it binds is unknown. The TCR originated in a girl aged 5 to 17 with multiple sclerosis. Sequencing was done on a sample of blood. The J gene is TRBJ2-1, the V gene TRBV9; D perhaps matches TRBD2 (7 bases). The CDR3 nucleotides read TGTGCCAGCAGCGAACAGGGACTAACCTACAATGAGCAGTTCTTC. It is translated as CASSEQGLTYNEQFF.